This TCR beta chain was sequenced for a study of blood T cell repertoires in COVID-19. Study at large: Whether acute or convalescent, the COVID-19 samples came from the United States, Italy and Spain.

This CDR3 spans 15 amino acids. Germline V gene lookup returns CDR1 SGDLS and CDR2 YYNGEE. The V end lost 1 base, the J end lost 2 bases, and 10 bases lay between the germline ends. As processed by the authors: Reference gene primer amplification gave nucleated cell count estimates. Profiling relied on immunoSEQ multiplex PCR, and the TCRdb table lists in-frame clones only, not all of them. V and J calls and clone size come straight from that table; D and trimming were deduced from the DNA. The sample has 30,000 to 40,000 clones, approximately 93% seen once. The chain combines TRBV9 with TRBJ1-3; possible D gene TRBD1, 5 bases. The receptor was derived from a human donor in a cohort sampled during active COVID-19. Sequences were obtained from peripheral blood. CDR3 region: CASSVYGGAGNTIYF. The CDR3, as DNA: TGTGCCAGCAGCGTATACGGGGGAGCTGGAAACACCATATATTTT.